Shown below are 8 T cell receptor beta chains from a single sample sequenced in a study of T-cell reconstitution after alpha-beta-depleted transplantation in children. Construction of the TCRbeta library involved unique molecular identifiers. TCRdb passed the PCR reads through MiXCR, listing each CDR3 protein once. The table includes approximately 200,000 distinct CDR3 sequences, roughly 6.5% detected once. The source was PBMCs, collected before TCRalphabeta/CD19-depleted stem cell transplant. The receptors were gathered from a girl under three years old with combined immunodeficiency, due to receive a stem cell transplant.

This clonotype was detected ten times or more. The V and J genes are TRBV4-1 and TRBJ2-5; 8 bases align to TRBD2. The CDR3 has 16 amino acids. Germline V gives CDR1 MGHRA, CDR2 YSYEKL. Losses at the gene ends were 3 bases for V and 1 base for J; bases not matched to a gene: 7. The CDR3 loop is CASSHRWTSSQETQYF. The DNA for the CDR3 is TGCGCCAGCAGCCACCGCTGGACTAGCTCCCAAGAGACCCAGTACTTC.

This clonotype was detected ten times or more. The CDR3 DNA follows: TGCAGTGCTAGAGATATAGTCAGGGGGCCCGAGCAGTACTTC. This codes for CSARDIVRGPEQYF. The J gene is TRBJ2-7, the V gene TRBV20-1; 8 bases agree with TRBD1. V lost 0 bases and J lost 6; bases outside the gene matches: 7. CDR1 and CDR2 from the germline V gene are DFQATT and SNEGSKA (reference sequence). This CDR3 has 14 amino acids.

The gene calls are TRBV12-3 or TRBV12-4 and TRBJ2-7; TRBD1 is a possible D gene (7 bases). The V end lost 5 bases, the J end lost 6 bases, and 17 bases lay between the germline ends. CDR3 length: 14 residues. The chain's CDR3 is CASSPTGTLGEQYF. The CDR3 DNA follows: TGTGCCAGCAGTCCGACAGGGACTCTCGGCGAGCAGTACTTC.

This clonotype showed up many times. J is TRBJ2-7 and V is TRBV5-6; 9 nucleotides align to TRBD1. The CDR3 sequence is 16 residues long. V gave up 4 bases and J gave up 5 bases; unmatched junction bases: 13. In germline, CDR1 is SGHDT, CDR2 YYEEEE. This chain's CDR3 is CASSPHGGTGSDEQYF. Here the CDR3 DNA reads TGTGCCAGCAGCCCCCACGGGGGGACAGGGAGCGACGAGCAGTACTTC.

This clonotype was detected ten times or more. V and J are TRBV5-1 and TRBJ2-3; D not certain. Germline loops: CDR1 SGHRS, CDR2 YFSETQ. The CDR3 sequence is 12 residues long. Trimming shortened V by 6 bases and J by 2 bases, and 7 bases separated the two germline ends. In nucleotides, the CDR3 is TGCGCCAGCACAGCGAACACAGATACGCAGTATTTT. Translated, it gives CASTANTDTQYF.

Only a few counts were recorded for this clonotype. The chain recombines TRBV20-1 with TRBJ2-1, with a tentative D call TRBD2 (7 bases). Trimming took off 3 bases at V and 6 bases at J, with 12 bases between the two ends. Germline CDR1 DFQATT, CDR2 SNEGSKA (reference sequence). This CDR3 spans 13 amino acids. CDR3 sequence: CSARWGGGNEQFF. The CDR3 DNA reads TGCAGTGCTAGGTGGGGAGGGGGCAATGAGCAGTTCTTC.

The chain uses TRBV14 and TRBJ1-1, with TRBD1 matching over 8 bases. The J segment lost 0 bases and the V segment lost 7 bases, leaving 4 bases of the junction unmatched. The germline gives CDR1 SGHDN, CDR2 FVKESK. This CDR3 is built from 14 residues. CDR3 sequence: CASNRQGLNTEAFF. Here the CDR3 DNA reads TGTGCCAGCAACCGACAGGGGCTGAACACTGAAGCTTTCTTT.

Points on this clonotype: A much larger clonotype is one base distant, so this may be a read error. CDR3 sequence reads: CASRKGQGDENEQLF. The CDR3 DNA follows: TGTGCCAGCAGGAAGGGACAGGGGGATGAAAATGAGCAGCTCTTC. The V and J genes are TRBV21-1 and TRBJ2-1; the D call in the table, TRBD1, was not verified against the DNA. TRBV21-1 is classified as a pseudogene. This CDR3 comprises 15 residues.